This T cell receptor (beta chain) is from a study of cytomegalovirus exposure and HLA in healthy donors (dated by TCRdb to 2017 to 2019). A note on the overall study: In an earlier analysis of 587 of the donors, 276 Gb of sequence data and approximately 120 million unique TCR beta sequences from about 180 million T cells were reported. Every discovery cohort repertoire had been produced on one sequencing platform. The genetic ancestry cluster associated with self-reported Caucasian donors included about 84% of the 398 genotyped donors. In the later analysis, no new phenotypic data were used to find candidate immune exposures; instead, reliance was placed on TCR beta sequences and their occurrence across donors. In an earlier analysis of a few hundred of the donors, high-throughput TCR beta sequencing was used to judge whether each TCR beta V gene segment behaved as functional or pseudogenic. Class I and class II HLA loci were covered by the typing at four-digit resolution. Among about 410 genotyped donors of the cohort, an average of approximately 240,000 unique TCR beta nucleotide sequences was sequenced per donor, of which 15% to 20% were non-productive. To predict cytomegalovirus infection status, the study brought together high-throughput TCR immunosequencing, statistical association of individual TCRs with disease status, and machine learning. A later genetic analysis took genome-wide SNP genotypes for about 55% of the roughly 700 donors and used that subset as a discovery cohort. An early release covering over 500 HLA-typed donors comprised about 300 gigabases of sequencing data and tens of millions of unique TCR sequences. In a later analysis, previously published TCR beta repertoires from 670 or so donors were re-analyzed and high-resolution HLA genotyping was added so that TCR occurrence patterns could be studied. The study was designed to test whether signatures of past pathogen exposure could be identified by cataloging public T cell receptors. The number of typed donors differed by locus: roughly 629-640 for A, B, C, DRB1 and DQB1; roughly 510 for DQA1; fewer than 610 for DPA1; and some 430 for DPB1. The study used immunosequencing to profile the T cell repertoires of 666 subjects and linked those repertoires to cytomegalovirus serostatus. Donor age, sex, ethnicity and CMV serostatus were collected together with the repertoire data. Roughly 5 DR-DQ haplotypes were treated as single units for association and clustering because of strong linkage in the cohort. A separate validation cohort of 100 to 150 different subjects was used in addition to the approximately 700-subject first cohort.

The cohort consisted of more than 650 healthy bone marrow donors. At the time of sampling, all cohort members were nominally healthy, though unrecorded immune exposures were likely present. The donor was CMV seronegative and belonged to the group of roughly 330 seronegative cohort members. Each donor provided a peripheral blood sample, and peripheral blood mononuclear cells were used for TCR beta sequencing. Genomic DNA was extracted from the blood cell samples with the Qiagen DNeasy Blood Extraction Kit. Preparation of the library involved the immunoSEQ multiplex PCR assay. A mixture of 60 forward primers for TCR Vbeta segments and 13 reverse primers for TCR Jbeta segments was used in the multiplex PCR. The CDR3 region of rearranged TCR beta genes was amplified from genomic DNA by a multiplex PCR assay. The amplified TCR beta libraries were sequenced on the Illumina HiSeq System as 87-base-pair reads. Regarding the original processing steps: In a later analysis, tens of millions of unique TCR beta chains were counted across the 666 repertoires, and roughly 11 million of these chains were shared by at least two donors. To remove PCR and sequencing errors, raw reads were error-corrected and collapsed into unique sequences using a nearest-neighbor algorithm that merged closely related sequences. Alignment of CDR3 sequences to IMGT reference sequences was used to assign V, D and J gene segments. For a sequence to be retained, at least a six-nucleotide match to both a V gene segment and a J gene segment was required. Rearrangements were classified as productive when the CDR3 lacked stop codons and remained in frame with V and J, and all other rearrangements were classified as non-productive. CDR3 was defined according to IMGT convention as the region running from the second conserved V-encoded cysteine to the conserved J-encoded phenylalanine. The earlier analysis of fewer than 700 of the donors excluded sequences that lacked an unambiguous match to a single V gene segment. An earlier analysis of 587 of the donors called V segments functional above 56.7% productive rearrangements and segregating when the between-donor standard deviation exceeded 5%. A statistical classification framework was built to diagnose cytomegalovirus status from the catalog of TCR beta chain sequences. In a later analysis, TCR nucleotide sequences were compared against IMGT/GENE-DB human TR gene sequences so that V and J genes could be assigned. In a later analysis, CDR3 sequences and most-parsimonious VDJ recombination scenarios were assigned using the TCRdist pipeline. In a later analysis, every TCR beta chain was defined by the combination of its CDR3 amino acid sequence and its V-gene family, and reads without a unique V-gene family were dropped. In a later analysis, a few hundred highly shared, low-generation-probability nucleotide sequences were removed to address suspected cross-contamination and a sequencing artifact. In a later analysis, a clonal expansion index was calculated for each public chain from normalized within-repertoire ranks of inferred template counts. In a later analysis, generation probabilities were computed with a VDJ recombination model fitted to out-of-frame rearrangements, and the resulting probabilities were checked against IGoR. Hypergeometric tests were used in a later analysis to score TCR-TCR, TCR-HLA and TCR-CMV co-occurrence, with a repertoire-size bias correction applied to the TCR pairs. In a later analysis, false discovery rates were estimated by permuting HLA or CMV assignments 20 times. In a later analysis, co-occurring TCRs were grouped with DBSCAN, and TCRdist sequence similarity was added when clustering was performed within HLA-allele-positive subsets. Repertoires with fewer than 30,000 or more than 120,000 public chains were left out of co-occurrence clustering, as were five repertoires with anomalous nucleotide sharing. The table was pulled from immuneACCESS by TCRdb, which kept in-frame rearrangements only. Such tables lose some clones; where checked, under half of the loss comes from unresolved V genes, and the rest has no known cause. That table supplies the V and J calls and clone size; D and trimming were determined from the DNA. In this sample the table shows about 190,000 clones, around 83% of which occur a single time. In total, the top ten clones hold approximately 0.8% of the sample.

Overall study results and their limits: In a later analysis, several top co-occurrence clusters were reported to appear linked to parvovirus B19, influenza, CMV and Epstein-Barr virus. In a later analysis, HLA-associated TCR beta chains were found to be more clonally expanded and to have lower generation probabilities than equally common non-associated chains. The cohort was sequenced for TCR beta chains only, and without alpha or paired-chain data the features that could be detected were limited. An association between a missense DCLRE1C variant and V-gene and J-gene trimming of TCR beta chains was found in a later genetic analysis and replicated in an independent cohort. In both the original and validation cohorts, the classifier was reported to diagnose cytomegalovirus status with high specificity and sensitivity. The only immune exposure information available for the cohort was CMV serostatus. Because HLA typing was unavailable for some donors at each locus, only the typed subset was used in association tests. The earlier analysis of almost 600 of the donors excluded over 15 rarely observed V segments, including chromosome 9 orphons, because counts were too low. A later genetic analysis reported fewer N-insertions in productive TCRs among donors in an Asian-associated ancestry cluster than the roughly 620-donor mean. According to a later analysis, most CMV-associated TCR beta chains appeared to be HLA-restricted, and the HLA associations seemed to be driven largely by CMV exposure. A further reported finding was that TCR beta sequences accurately predicted the HLA-A and HLA-B alleles for most subjects in the first cohort. Broadly in line with IMGT annotations, most TCR beta V segments showed up in productive rearrangements about 87% or about 30% of the time in an earlier analysis of a few hundred of the donors. A few of the identified cytomegalovirus-associated TCR beta chains were confirmed in vitro to be specific for cytomegalovirus antigens. The study gave a list of about 160 TCR beta chains associated with cytomegalovirus. A later analysis associated 15,000 to 20,000 TCR beta sequences with specific HLA alleles at a false discovery rate of 0.05. Strong co-occurrence of HLA alleles, especially DR and DQ, made assigning TCR associations to individual alleles difficult. Some IMGT-functional V segments, including TRBV6-2 and TRBV6-3, could not be told apart with the 87-base-pair reads, so those segments were excluded. Most TCR sequences were observed very rarely across donors, whereas some public TCRs were present in many individuals. According to the authors, the approach could potentially be generalized to other disease states and immunological phenotypes. Presence/absence analyses assumed roughly uniform sequencing depth across donors, an assumption that may not hold. A cluster of highly shared sequence variants was judged likely to be a technical artifact of the sequencing pipeline. A later analysis found that TCR association rates varied across HLA loci, with DRB1 alleles showing the most associated TCRs and HLA-C alleles the fewest. Linkage disequilibrium might explain the correlated functional status among segregating V segments, but an unknown experimental factor could not be excluded.

As for this clone: The antigen this receptor binds is unknown. Base-call qualities are not available, and no considerably larger clone is one nucleotide away.

The germline ends are 12 bases apart after V is trimmed by 2 bases and J by 4 bases. Via the germline V gene, CDR1 is MGHDK and CDR2 SYGVNS. The CDR3 spans 14 residues, from the cysteine through the phenylalanine. Only the CDR3 DNA is retained, 42 bases long and in frame from the first base. What was sequenced was PBMCs. The TCR was taken from a woman aged 18-29 years in good health and CMV-seronegative. Recombination connected TRBV25-1 to TRBJ2-7; 5 matching bases give a weak D call of TRBD2. For the CDR3, the sequence is CASSETTGSYEQYF. The DNA is TGTGCCAGCAGTGAAACCACGGGGAGTTACGAGCAGTACTTC.